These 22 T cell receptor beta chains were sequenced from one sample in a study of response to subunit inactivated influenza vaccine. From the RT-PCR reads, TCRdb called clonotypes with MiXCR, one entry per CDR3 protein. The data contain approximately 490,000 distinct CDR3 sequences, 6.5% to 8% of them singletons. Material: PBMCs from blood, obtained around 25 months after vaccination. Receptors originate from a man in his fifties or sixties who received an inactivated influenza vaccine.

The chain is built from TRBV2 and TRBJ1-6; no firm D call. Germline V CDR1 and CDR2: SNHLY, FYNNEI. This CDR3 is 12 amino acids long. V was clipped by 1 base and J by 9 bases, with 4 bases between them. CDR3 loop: CASSEVVSPLHF. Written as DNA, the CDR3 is TGTGCCAGCAGTGAAGTGGTTTCACCCCTCCACTTT.

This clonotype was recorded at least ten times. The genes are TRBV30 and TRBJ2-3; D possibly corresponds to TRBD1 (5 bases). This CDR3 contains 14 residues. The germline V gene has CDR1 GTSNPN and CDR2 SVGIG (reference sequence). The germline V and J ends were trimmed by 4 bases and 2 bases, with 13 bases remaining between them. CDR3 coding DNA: TGTGCCTGGACCGTTTGGGGCGACACAGATACGCAGTATTTT. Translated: CAWTVWGDTDTQYF.

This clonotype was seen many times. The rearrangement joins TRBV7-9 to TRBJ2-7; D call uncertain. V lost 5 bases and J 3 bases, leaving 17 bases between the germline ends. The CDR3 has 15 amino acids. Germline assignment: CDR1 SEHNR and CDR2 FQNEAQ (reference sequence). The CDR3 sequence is CASSLTADKHYEQYF. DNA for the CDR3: TGTGCCAGCAGCCTAACAGCCGACAAACACTACGAGCAGTACTTC.

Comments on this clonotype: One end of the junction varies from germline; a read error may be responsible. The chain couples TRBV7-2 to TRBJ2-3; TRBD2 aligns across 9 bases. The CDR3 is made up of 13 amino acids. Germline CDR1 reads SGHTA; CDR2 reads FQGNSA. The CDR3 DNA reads TGTGCCAGCAGCTTAGCGGAAACTAGCGGGTTGAGTTTT. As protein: CASSLAETSGLSF.

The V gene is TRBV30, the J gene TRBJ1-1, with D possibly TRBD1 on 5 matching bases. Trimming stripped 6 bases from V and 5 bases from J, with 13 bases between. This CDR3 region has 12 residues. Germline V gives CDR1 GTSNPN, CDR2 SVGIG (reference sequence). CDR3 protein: CACRESGTEAFF. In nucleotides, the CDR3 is TGTGCCTGCAGGGAATCCGGGACTGAAGCTTTCTTT. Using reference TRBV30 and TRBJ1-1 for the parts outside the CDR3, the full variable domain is SQTIHQWPATLVQPVGSPLSLECTVEGTSNPNLYWYRQAAGRGLQLLFYSVGIGQISSEVPQNLSASRPQDRQFILSSKKLLLSDSGFYLCACRESGTEAFFGQGTRLTVV.

The DNA of the CDR3 is TGTGCCAGCAGCCCGGGGCGGACCACAGATACGCAGTATTTT. Amino acid sequence: CASSPGRTTDTQYF. The rearrangement joins TRBV2 to TRBJ2-3, with D possibly called TRBD1 or TRBD2 (5 bases each). This CDR3 is 14 amino acids long. Germline CDR1 is SNHLY and CDR2 is FYNNEI. Trimming removed 6 bases from V and 2 bases from J, with 12 bases in between. Looking up the rest from reference TRBV2 and TRBJ2-3 gives the full variable domain: EPEVTQTPSHQVTQMGQEVILRCVPISNHLYFYWYRQILGQKVEFLVSFYNNEISEKSEIFDDQFSVERPDGSNFTLKIRSTKLEDSAMYFCASSPGRTTDTQYFGPGTRLTVL.

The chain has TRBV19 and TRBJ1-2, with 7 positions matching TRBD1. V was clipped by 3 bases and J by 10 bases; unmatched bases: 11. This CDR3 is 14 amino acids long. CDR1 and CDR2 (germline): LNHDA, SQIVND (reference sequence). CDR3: CASSITDRVEDYTF. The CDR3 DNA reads TGTGCCAGTAGTATTACCGACAGGGTTGAGGACTACACCTTC.

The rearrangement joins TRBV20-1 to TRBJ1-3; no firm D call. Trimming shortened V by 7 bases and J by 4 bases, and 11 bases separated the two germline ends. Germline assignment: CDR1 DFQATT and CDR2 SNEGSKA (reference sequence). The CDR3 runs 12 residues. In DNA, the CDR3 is TGCAGTGTATCCGCAGCGGGAAACACCATATATTTT. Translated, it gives CSVSAAGNTIYF.

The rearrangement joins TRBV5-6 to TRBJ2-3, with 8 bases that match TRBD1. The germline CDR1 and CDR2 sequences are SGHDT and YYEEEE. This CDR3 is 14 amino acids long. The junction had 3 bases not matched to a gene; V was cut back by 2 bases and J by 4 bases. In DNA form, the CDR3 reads TGTGCCAGCAGCTTTCAGGGGGCTCCAGATACGCAGTATTTT. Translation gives CASSFQGAPDTQYF.

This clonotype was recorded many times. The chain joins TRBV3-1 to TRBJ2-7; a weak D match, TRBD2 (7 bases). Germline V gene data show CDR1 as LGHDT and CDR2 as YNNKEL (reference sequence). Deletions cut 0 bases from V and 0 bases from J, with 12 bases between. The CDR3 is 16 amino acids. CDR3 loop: CASSQETGRVSYEQYF. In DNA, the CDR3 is TGTGCCAGCAGCCAAGAAACAGGGAGGGTCTCCTACGAGCAGTACTTC.

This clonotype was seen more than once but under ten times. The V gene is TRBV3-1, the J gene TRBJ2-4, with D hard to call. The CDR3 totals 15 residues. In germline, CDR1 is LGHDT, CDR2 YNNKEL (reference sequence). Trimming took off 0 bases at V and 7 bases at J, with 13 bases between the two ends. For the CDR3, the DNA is TGTGCCAGCAGCCAAGATAGGCCCAGCTCGAACATTCAGTACTTC. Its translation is CASSQDRPSSNIQYF.

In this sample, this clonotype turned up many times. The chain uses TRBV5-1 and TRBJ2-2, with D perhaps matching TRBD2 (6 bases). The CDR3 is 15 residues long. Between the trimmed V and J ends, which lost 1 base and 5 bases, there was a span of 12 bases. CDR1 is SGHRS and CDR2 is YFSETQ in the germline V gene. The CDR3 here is CASSLSRERTGELFF. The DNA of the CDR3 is TGCGCCAGCAGCTTGTCCCGGGAGCGAACCGGGGAGCTGTTTTTT.

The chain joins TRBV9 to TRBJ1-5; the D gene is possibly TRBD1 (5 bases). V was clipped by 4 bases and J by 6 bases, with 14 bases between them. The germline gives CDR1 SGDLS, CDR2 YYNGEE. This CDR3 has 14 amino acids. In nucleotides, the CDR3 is TGTGCCAGCAGCATCCCGGGGGAGGGTCAGCCCCAGCATTTT. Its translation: CASSIPGEGQPQHF.

The CDR3 nucleotides read TGCAGTGCCCCGGGACTAGCGGCTGACAATGAGCAGTTCTTC. It yields the protein CSAPGLAADNEQFF. The V call is TRBV20-1, the J call TRBJ2-1; TRBD2 aligns across 11 bases. CDR1 DFQATT and CDR2 SNEGSKA come from the germline V gene (reference sequence). Unmatched junction bases numbered 6, after V lost 6 bases and J lost 5 bases. The CDR3 extends over 14 amino acids.

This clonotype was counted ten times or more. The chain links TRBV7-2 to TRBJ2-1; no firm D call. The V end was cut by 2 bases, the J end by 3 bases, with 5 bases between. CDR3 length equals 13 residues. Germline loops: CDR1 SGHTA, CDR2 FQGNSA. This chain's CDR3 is CASSLKVYNEQFF. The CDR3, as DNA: TGTGCCAGCAGCTTAAAAGTCTACAATGAGCAGTTCTTC.

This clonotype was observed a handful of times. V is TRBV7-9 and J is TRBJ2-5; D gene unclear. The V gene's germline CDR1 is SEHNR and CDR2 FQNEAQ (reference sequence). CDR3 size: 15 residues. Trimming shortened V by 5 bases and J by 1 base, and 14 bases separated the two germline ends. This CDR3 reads CASSRKIGLQETQYF. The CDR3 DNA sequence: TGTGCCAGCAGCCGAAAGATTGGCCTCCAAGAGACCCAGTACTTC.

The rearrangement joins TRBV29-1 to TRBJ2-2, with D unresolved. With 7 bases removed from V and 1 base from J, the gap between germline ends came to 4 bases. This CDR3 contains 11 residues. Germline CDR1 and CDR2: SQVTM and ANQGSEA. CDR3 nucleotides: TGCAGCGGCAGGAACACCGGGGAGCTGTTTTTT. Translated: CSGRNTGELFF.

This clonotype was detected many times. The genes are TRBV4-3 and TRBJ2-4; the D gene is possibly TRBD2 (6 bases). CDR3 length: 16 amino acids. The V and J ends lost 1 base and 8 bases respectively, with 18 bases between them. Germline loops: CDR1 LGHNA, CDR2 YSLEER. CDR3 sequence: CASSQGPAGGTDIQYF. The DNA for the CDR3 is TGCGCCAGCAGCCAAGGACCGGCTGGGGGGACGGACATTCAGTACTTC.

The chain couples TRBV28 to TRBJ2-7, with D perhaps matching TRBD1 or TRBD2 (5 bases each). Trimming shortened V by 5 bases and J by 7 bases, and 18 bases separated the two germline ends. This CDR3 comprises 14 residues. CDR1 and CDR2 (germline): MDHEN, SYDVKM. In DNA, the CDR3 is TGTGCCAGCAGTCTCACTAGGAATTGGGGGGAGCAGTACTTC. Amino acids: CASSLTRNWGEQYF.

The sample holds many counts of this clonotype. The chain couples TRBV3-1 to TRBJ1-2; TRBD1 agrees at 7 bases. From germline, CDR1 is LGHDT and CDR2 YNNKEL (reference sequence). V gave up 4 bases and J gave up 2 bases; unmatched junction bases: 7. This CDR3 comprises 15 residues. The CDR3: CASSPTRGVNYGYTF. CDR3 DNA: TGTGCCAGCAGCCCCACCAGGGGGGTGAACTATGGCTACACCTTC. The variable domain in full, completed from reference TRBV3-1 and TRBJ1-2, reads DTAVSQTPKYLVTQMGNDKSIKCEQNLGHDTMYWYKQDSKKFLKIMFSYNNKELIINETVPNRFSPKSPDKAHLNLHINSLELGDSAVYFCASSPTRGVNYGYTFGSGTRLTVV.

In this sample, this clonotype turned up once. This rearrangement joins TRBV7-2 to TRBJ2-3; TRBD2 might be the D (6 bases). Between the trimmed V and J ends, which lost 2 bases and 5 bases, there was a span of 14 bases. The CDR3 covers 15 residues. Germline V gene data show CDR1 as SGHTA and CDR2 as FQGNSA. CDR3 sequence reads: CASSLKAGRKDTQYF. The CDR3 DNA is TGTGCCAGCAGCTTAAAGGCGGGGCGCAAAGATACGCAGTATTTT.

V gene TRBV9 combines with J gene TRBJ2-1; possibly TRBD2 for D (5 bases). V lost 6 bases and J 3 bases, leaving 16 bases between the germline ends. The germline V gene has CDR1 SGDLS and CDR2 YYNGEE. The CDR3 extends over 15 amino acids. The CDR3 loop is CASTGEADLYNEQFF. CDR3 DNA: TGTGCCAGCACCGGGGAAGCGGACCTCTACAATGAGCAGTTCTTC.